This is a list of T cell receptor beta chains from one sample in a study of T cells in localized non-small cell lung cancer. Assay: immunoSEQ multiplex PCR; the TCRdb copy retains only in-frame clones and omits some. The table records more than 850 clones, roughly 20% of them present only once. Specimen: normal lung tissue next to the tumor, collected before any cancer treatment. These receptors came from a female donor aged 60 or older with stage I lung adenocarcinoma. The CDR3 runs from the conserved cysteine through the conserved F or W. A D gene is named only where the DNA matches it firmly. Expanded clones get a size class; other rows say once, few or many, or leave the size out.

V	D	size	J	DNA	CDR3
TRBV6-8	NA	NA	TRBJ2-1	TGTGCCAGCAGTGACTTCGGACCGAGGAGCTCCTACAATGAGCAGTTCTTC	CASSDFGPRSSYNEQFF
TRBV6-8	NA	large	TRBJ1-4	TGTGCCAGCAGTAGAATGCCGGCGGCAACTAATGAAAAACTGTTTTTT	CASSRMPAATNEKLFF
TRBV11-3	NA	few	TRBJ1-1	TGTGCCAGCAGCTCGCGGGGATTGAGGAACACTGAAGCTTTCTTT	CASSSRGLRNTEAFF
TRBV9	TRBD2	few	TRBJ2-1	TGTGCCAGCAGCGTAGGAGGCGCTAGCGGGATGTTTGAGCAGTTCTTC	CASSVGGASGMFEQFF
TRBV7-2	NA	NA	TRBJ1-5	TGTGCCAGCAGCTTCGGTAGCAATCAGCCCCAGCATTTT	CASSFGSNQPQHF
TRBV9	TRBD1	NA	TRBJ1-4	TGTGCCAGCAGCGATGGGACAGCCAGGGAAAAACTGTTTTTT	CASSDGTAREKLFF
TRBV9	TRBD2	medium-sized	TRBJ2-7	TGTGCCTGCCTCACCCAGCGGGACCTCTCCTACGAGCAGTACTTC	CACLTQRDLSYEQYF
TRBV9	NA	large	TRBJ1-4	TGTGCCAGCAAGAATACAGGGCGGGAAAAACTGTTTTTT	CASKNTGREKLFF
TRBV9	NA	few	TRBJ1-5	TGTGCCAGCAGCCCTCAGAGCAATCAGCCCCAGCATTTT	CASSPQSNQPQHF
TRBV6-8	TRBD2	few	TRBJ2-1	TGTGCCAGCAGTGTGATAGCGGGGGGGACGAGCTCCTACAATGAGCAGTTCTTC	CASSVIAGGTSSYNEQFF
TRBV11-3	TRBD2	few	TRBJ2-3	TGTGCCAGCAGCTCTGGACTAGCGGGGGGCGGGAATACGCAGTATTTT	CASSSGLAGGGNTQYF
TRBV11-3	NA	NA	TRBJ2-5	TGTGCCAGCAGCCCTCCAGGGGCCTTTTCGGAGACCCAGTACTTC	CASSPPGAFSETQYF
TRBV11-3	NA	few	TRBJ2-7	TGTGCCAGCAGCTTAGAAACTGGCGGAAACCCCTACGAGCAGTACTTC	CASSLETGGNPYEQYF
TRBV6-8	NA	NA	TRBJ1-5	TGTGCCAGCAGTTACTCGGGCAGCAATCAGCCCCAGCATTTT	CASSYSGSNQPQHF
TRBV6-8	NA	large	TRBJ1-6	TGTGCCAGCAGCCAGGAGCATTCACCCCTCCACTTT	CASSQEHSPLHF
TRBV11-3	NA	NA	TRBJ1-2	TGTGCCAGCAGCCCCGGGGGGGGCCAAGCTAACTATGGCTACACCTTC	CASSPGGGQANYGYTF
TRBV9	NA	NA	TRBJ2-3	TGTGCCGGCATGGGATTTTCAGATACGCAGTATTTT	CAGMGFSDTQYF
TRBV4-1	TRBD1	few	TRBJ2-7	TGCGCCAGCAGCCAAGTAGGACAGGGCTACGAGCAGTACTTC	CASSQVGQGYEQYF
TRBV11-3	NA	few	TRBJ2-3	TGTGCCAGCAGCTTGGCCGGGCCCCTATCTGGAACAGATACGCAGTATTTT	CASSLAGPLSGTDTQYF
TRBV6-8	NA	NA	TRBJ1-1	TGTGCCAGCTCGTACCGGACGACTGAAGCTTTCTTT	CASSYRTTEAFF
TRBV11-3	NA	large	TRBJ1-1	TGTGCCAGCACCTTTCTACCCACGAACACTGAAGCTTTCTTT	CASTFLPTNTEAFF
TRBV11-3	TRBD1	medium-sized	TRBJ2-7	TGTGCCAGCAGGTTCACAGGGGGATTATCTCCCTACGAGCAGTACTTC	CASRFTGGLSPYEQYF
TRBV15	NA	NA	TRBJ2-3	TGTGCCACCAGCCGATCAAACAGGAGAGGGGGAGGAGATACGCAGTATTTT	CATSRSNRRGGGDTQYF
TRBV11-3	NA	NA	TRBJ1-4	TGTGCCAGCAGCTTAAGGGGGACCGTGAATGAAAAACTGTTTTTT	CASSLRGTVNEKLFF
TRBV11-3	TRBD1	large	TRBJ1-1	TGTGCCAGCAGCTGGGGGACAGGTGGGACTGAAGCTTTCTTT	CASSWGTGGTEAFF
TRBV12-2	NA	few	TRBJ1-3	TGTGCCAGTTCGCCAGGCCCTGGAGGAAACACCATATATTTT	CASSPGPGGNTIYF
TRBV11-3	TRBD1	NA	TRBJ2-7	TGTGCCAGCAGCTTAAGCCAGGGGGCATACGAGCAGTACTTC	CASSLSQGAYEQYF
TRBV11-3	TRBD2	few	TRBJ2-1	TGTGCCAGCAGCCTTAGCGGGAGCTCCTACAATGAGCAGTTCTTC	CASSLSGSSYNEQFF
TRBV6-8	NA	few	TRBJ1-1	TGTGCCAGCAGTGACTCGTCGGTGGGGACTGAAGCTTTCTTT	CASSDSSVGTEAFF
TRBV19	TRBD1	few	TRBJ2-5	TGTGCCAGTATATCCGGACAGGGAGGCGAGACCCAGTACTTC	CASISGQGGETQYF
TRBV11-3	NA	NA	TRBJ1-1	TGTGCCAGCAGCTTTTCCCCTTCGGACAACACTGAAGCTTTCTTT	CASSFSPSDNTEAFF
TRBV6-8	NA	medium-sized	TRBJ2-7	TGTGCCAGCAGTTACAGCTCCTACGAGCAGTACTTC	CASSYSSYEQYF
TRBV18	TRBD2	NA	TRBJ2-7	TGTGCCAGCGCCCAGGCTATAGCGGGGGCGACCTACGAGCAGTACTTC	CASAQAIAGATYEQYF
TRBV5-1	TRBD1	NA	TRBJ1-1	TGCGCCAGCAGTCCTAGGGGGCTGAACACTGAAGCTTTCTTT	CASSPRGLNTEAFF
TRBV6-8	NA	few	TRBJ2-2	TGTGCCAGCAGGGGGCCCGCGACCGGGGAGCTGTTTTTT	CASRGPATGELFF
TRBV28	NA	few	TRBJ2-7	TGTGCCAGCAGTTTACTAAGGGGGAAGCAGTACTTC	CASSLLRGKQYF
TRBV7-7	NA	NA	TRBJ2-7	TGTGCCAGCAGCTCCGCCTCGGGACCACCGTACGAGCAGTACTTC	CASSSASGPPYEQYF
TRBV11-3	NA	medium-sized	TRBJ1-1	TGTGCCAGCAGCTTGAGGGACACCTTAACCGGTGAAGCTTTCTTT	CASSLRDTLTGEAFF
TRBV4-1	NA	few	TRBJ1-6	TGCGCCAGCAGCCGAGGTGAGGGCTCATATAATTCACCCCTCCACTTT	CASSRGEGSYNSPLHF
TRBV9	NA	NA	TRBJ2-7	TGTGCCAGCAGTTCCCGAGGTGGGGGCGAGCAGTACTTC	CASSSRGGGEQYF
TRBV7-5	NA	NA	TRBJ2-3	TGTGCCAGCAGCTTAGTCCGGAACACAGATACGCAGTATTTT	CASSLVRNTDTQYF
TRBV11-3	NA	NA	TRBJ1-1	TGTGCCAGCAGCCCAGATTCCTACGTGAACACTGAAGCTTTCTTT	CASSPDSYVNTEAFF
TRBV6-8	TRBD1	large	TRBJ2-7	TGTGCCAGCAAGGGACAGGGGAGCTCCTACGAGCAGTACTTC	CASKGQGSSYEQYF
TRBV11-3	NA	few	TRBJ2-2	TGTGCCAGCAGCTTAGGAGGGGCCTCGACCGGGGAGCTGTTTTTT	CASSLGGASTGELFF
TRBV4-1	NA	NA	TRBJ1-5	TGCGCCAGCAGCGTGGACGGACTCAATCAGCCCCAGCATTTT	CASSVDGLNQPQHF
TRBV11-3	NA	few	TRBJ2-2	TGTGCCAGCAGCCACCTCGGGAGCCAGGCAACCGGGGAGCTGTTTTTT	CASSHLGSQATGELFF
TRBV11-3	NA	medium-sized	TRBJ2-7	TGTGCCAGCAGCTCTTTCCGGGTAGCCCGTTCACCCTACGAGCAGTACTTC	CASSSFRVARSPYEQYF
TRBV6-8	NA	few	TRBJ2-1	TGTGCCAGCAGTTACTCGAGTTCCCAGCGACAGTTCTTC	CASSYSSSQRQFF